This T cell receptor beta chain was found in a study of human CD4 T cells and Enterobacteriaceae. General study points: Only same-donor CFSE-low culture sequences were used to infer reactivity.

With respect to this clone: The antigen is not known.

Sequencing used immunoSEQ multiplex PCR; TCRdb keeps in-frame clones, though not all of them. The sample has some 30,000 clones, about 80% seen once; the top ten hold roughly 1.8%. All CD4+ cells other than CD45RA+CCR7+CD95- naive cells were sorted as memory, over 95% pure. Looked up from germline, CDR1 is SQVTM and CDR2 is ANQGSEA. The CDR3 totals 13 residues. The germline V and J ends were trimmed by 4 bases and 5 bases, with 15 bases remaining between them. The chain has TRBV29-1 and TRBJ2-7; weak D call: TRBD1 (6 bases). Sequencing was done on a sample of memory CD4+ T cells from blood. The receptor comes from a human donor in good health. As DNA, the CDR3 is TGCAGCGTTGGTAGGGGGTCCATCGACGAGCAGTACTTC. Translating gives CSVGRGSIDEQYF.